This record concerns one T cell receptor beta chain sequence. The antigen remains unidentified. This sample is drawn from a study of cytomegalovirus exposure and HLA in healthy donors. Study-level results: The study flagged around 150 TCR beta chains as cytomegalovirus-associated. For most TCR sequences rarity was the rule, although some public TCRs occurred in many donors.

TCRdb's copy holds only in-frame clones and misses some; the assay was immunoSEQ multiplex PCR. Of 200,000 to 250,000 clones listed, about 90% were seen once; the top ten hold about 2.7%. The validation cohort, a group of around 130 subjects, included the donors and was separate from the roughly 620-subject first cohort. Looked up from germline, CDR1 is SGHVS and CDR2 is FQNEAQ. V gave up 1 base and J gave up 0 bases; unmatched junction bases: 11. CDR3 length: 18 residues. The sequence came from a woman between 18 and 29 years old in good health and CMV-seronegative. The rearrangement joins TRBV7-8 to TRBJ2-7; 8 bases fit TRBD2. Sequenced sample: PBMCs. As DNA, the CDR3 is TGTGCCAGCAGCTTAGGTTGGACCCCGGGGGGGGGCTCCTACGAGCAGTACTTC. Protein product: CASSLGWTPGGGSYEQYF.